A selection of T cell receptor beta chains follows, all from one sample in a study of blood T cell repertoires in COVID-19. TCRdb's table, derived via immunoSEQ multiplex PCR, lists solely in-frame clones and lacks some. The table includes around 12,000 clones, around 91% detected once. The sample comprised peripheral blood. The receptors shown here come from a human donor with active COVID-19. The donor label of this sample is uncertain. Each CDR3 is given with its conserved first and last residue. D genes are given only for firm matches. The listing skips clone size in some rows; elsewhere it reads once, few, many or a size class.

clone_size d_call j_call v_call cdr3_nt cdr3_aa
. . TRBJ1-4 TRBV6-5 TGTGCCAGCATCGCGGGATGCCGGGTTTATGAAAAACTGTTTTTT CASIAGCRVYEKLFF
. TRBD1 TRBJ1-5 TRBV19 TGTGCCAGTACCGACAGGGGTGGCAATCAGCCCCAGCATTTT CASTDRGGNQPQHF
. . TRBJ1-3 TRBV5-1 TGCGCCAGCAGCTTGGTGGAGGTTCACTCTGGAAACACCATATATTTT CASSLVEVHSGNTIYF
. TRBD2 TRBJ2-1 TRBV9 TGTGCCAGCAGCAACAGACTAGCGGGGGGGAGGTTGAATGAGCAGTTCTTC CASSNRLAGGRLNEQFF
. . TRBJ1-1 TRBV3-1/TRBV3-2 TGTGCCAGCAGCCCCCCCGGGACTCCTGAAGCTTTCTTT CASSPPGTPEAFF
. TRBD2 TRBJ2-1 TRBV3-1/TRBV3-2 TGTGCCAGCAGCCAAGAGGGCGGGGGGGCTGGTAATGAGCAGTTCTTC CASSQEGGGAGNEQFF
few . TRBJ1-3 TRBV5-4 TGTGCCAGCAGCACTGACAGGACCTCTGGAAACACCATATATTTT CASSTDRTSGNTIYF
. TRBD1 TRBJ1-1 TRBV3-1/TRBV3-2 TGTGCCAGCAGCCAAGAAATGGGACGGACAGGGGGAGAGAGATCAGAAGCTTTCTTT CASSQEMGRTGGERSEAFF
. . TRBJ2-7 TRBV6-2/TRBV6-3 TGTGCCAGCAGTTACTCAGACAGCCTCTACGAGCAGTACTTC CASSYSDSLYEQYF
. TRBD1 TRBJ2-2 TRBV9 TGTGCCAGCAGCGTATCTGGGACAGGGGGCGTCGGGGAGCTGTTTTTT CASSVSGTGGVGELFF
. . TRBJ1-5 TRBV6-5 TGTGCCAGCGGTTCGGTAGCCGGAAATCAGCCCCAGCATTTT CASGSVAGNQPQHF
. TRBD2 TRBJ2-7 TRBV4-2 TGTGCCAGCAGCCAAGTGGCGGGGGGGCCTTCCGAGCAGTACTTC CASSQVAGGPSEQYF
. . TRBJ1-5 TRBV7-2 TGTGCCAGCCGGCAGGGGAGTAGCAATCAGCCCCAGCATTTT CASRQGSSNQPQHF
. . TRBJ1-6 TRBV7-2 TGTGCCAGCAGCTTAGCTTCAGGGGCCAATTCACCCCTCCACTTT CASSLASGANSPLHF
. TRBD1 TRBJ2-3 TRBV24-1 TGTGCCACCAGGGGGACAGGCACAGATACGCAGTATTTT CATRGTGTDTQYF
. . TRBJ1-4 TRBV5-1 TGCGCCAGCAGCTTGGAACTCTCTACCGGGGGGAATGAAAAACTGTTTTTT CASSLELSTGGNEKLFF
. TRBD1 TRBJ2-7 TRBV6-5 TGTGCCAGCAGTTACCGGGACAGGCGCGCCTACGAGCAGTACTTC CASSYRDRRAYEQYF
. . TRBJ1-4 TRBV11-2 TGTGCCAGCAGCTCACGGGGAAAGGTTGAAAAACTGTTTTTT CASSSRGKVEKLFF
. . TRBJ1-5 TRBV21-1 TGTGCCAGCAAACAAAGTCAGCCCCAGCATTTT CASKQSQPQHF
once TRBD1 TRBJ2-2 TRBV29-1 TGCAGCGTAGGGACAGGGGGTAACACCGGGGAGCTGTTTTTT CSVGTGGNTGELFF
. . TRBJ1-2 TRBV27 TGTGCCAGCAGTTATAAGACAGACCCTAACTATGGCTACACCTTC CASSYKTDPNYGYTF
. TRBD2 TRBJ2-3 TRBV7-9 TGTGCCAGCAGCCAACCCAGACTAGCGGGGCCCACAGATACGCAGTATTTT CASSQPRLAGPTDTQYF
. . TRBJ1-1 TRBV19 TGTGCCAGTAGTCCTTCGTACGGGAACACTGAAGCTTTCTTT CASSPSYGNTEAFF
. TRBD1 TRBJ1-4 TRBV9 TGTGCCAGCAGCGTAGGACACAGGGGAACTAATGAAAAACTGTTTTTT CASSVGHRGTNEKLFF
once TRBD1 TRBJ1-1 TRBV9 TGTGCCAGCAGCGTCCTGGGACAGGGGGGCACTGAAGCTTTCTTT CASSVLGQGGTEAFF
. . TRBJ2-5 TRBV19 TGTGCCAGCGGGGGCGGGGGACTCCCGGGCCAGTACTTC CASGGGGLPGQYF
once . TRBJ1-1 TRBV5-5 TGTGCCAGCAGCTTGGATTTGGGCAGGGGTGCCACTGAAGCTTTCTTT CASSLDLGRGATEAFF
. TRBD1 TRBJ1-2 TRBV7-2 TGTGCCAGCAGCTTCCAGACAGGGGATAACGGCTACACCTTC CASSFQTGDNGYTF
. . TRBJ2-5 TRBV19 TGTGCCAGTACCCCGAGACATGAAGAGACCCAGTACTTC CASTPRHEETQYF
. TRBD2 TRBJ2-1 TRBV6-2/TRBV6-3 TGTGCCAGCAGCCATCTAGCGGGGGGGCTCAATGAGCAGTTCTTC CASSHLAGGLNEQFF
. . TRBJ2-3 TRBV18 TGTGCCAGCTCACCGAGGACATTGGAAAAGTATTTT CASSPRTLEKYF
. . TRBJ1-1 TRBV28 TGTGCCAGCAGTCCCCGTCCCATGCGTGAAGCTTTCTTT CASSPRPMREAFF
. . TRBJ1-1 TRBV12-3/TRBV12-4 TGTGCCAGCAGTTTAGAACAGAACACTGAAGCTTTCTTT CASSLEQNTEAFF
. . TRBJ1-1 TRBV29-1 TGCAGCGTTGATCAATGGGGGGGAACTGAAGCTTTCTTT CSVDQWGGTEAFF
. TRBD2 TRBJ2-5 TRBV19 TGTGCCAGTAGTAGCGGACTAGCGGGGTACCAAGAGACCCAGTACTTC CASSSGLAGYQETQYF
. . TRBJ2-6 TRBV11-2 TGTGCCAGCAGCTTAGATCTGAGCAGGTCCTCTGGGGCCAACGTCCTGACTTTC CASSLDLSRSSGANVLTF
. TRBD1 TRBJ1-2 TRBV10-3 TGTGCCATCAGCGAAAGGGACAGGGGGGCGGGCACCTTC CAISERDRGAGTF
. TRBD1 TRBJ1-1 TRBV28 TGTGCCAGCACCGGCCGGGACAGGCCGAACACTGAAGCTTTCTTT CASTGRDRPNTEAFF